These 29 T cell receptor beta chains share one sample of origin, sequenced in a study of cytotoxic CD8 clonotypes in ibrutinib-treated CLL. The protocol was immunoSEQ multiplex PCR, while the TCRdb copy is restricted to in-frame clones and leaves out a portion. The data hold 300,000 to 400,000 clones, with about 64% observed a single time. The sample was PBMCs, taken after 36 months of ibrutinib treatment. All receptors come from a human donor with chronic lymphocytic leukemia.

This clone has just a few counts. This sequence joins TRBV7-9 and TRBJ1-2; D call uncertain. Germline assignment: CDR1 SEHNR and CDR2 FQNEAQ (reference sequence). The CDR3 loop spans 12 amino acids. V was shortened by 10 bases and J by 0 bases, with 9 bases between the two germline ends. Written as DNA, the CDR3 is TGTGCCACCTCGCCGGCTAACTATGGCTACACCTTC. This codes for CATSPANYGYTF. Supplemented by reference TRBV7-9 and TRBJ1-2, the full variable domain reads DTGVSQNPRHKITKRGQNVTFRCDPISEHNRLYWYRQTLGQGPEFLTYFQNEAQLEKSRLLSDRFSAERPKGSFSTLEIQRTEQGDSAMYLCATSPANYGYTFGSGTRLTVV.

This clone occurred once. The chain is built from TRBV4-1 and TRBJ1-5, with D perhaps matching TRBD1 (6 bases). Germline V gene lookup returns CDR1 MGHRA and CDR2 YSYEKL. Trimming took off 0 bases at V and 9 bases at J, with 24 bases between the two ends. This CDR3 has 18 residues. The CDR3, as DNA: TGCGCCAGCAGCCAAGACCCCCGGGGGCCTCAGCTTCTCCGGCCCCAGCATTTT. This translates into CASSQDPRGPQLLRPQHF.

The rearrangement uses TRBV18 and TRBJ2-1, with TRBD2 as a possible D gene (6 bases). CDR3 length: 17 amino acids. V was pared by 2 bases and J by 7 bases, with 21 bases between. The V gene's germline CDR1 is KGHSH and CDR2 LQKENI. The CDR3 protein is CASSPTEGFLVGNEQFF. The CDR3 DNA reads TGTGCCAGCTCACCAACGGAGGGGTTTTTGGTAGGTAATGAGCAGTTCTTC.

The V call is TRBV6-5, the J call TRBJ1-2; TRBD1 matches 7 bases. With 4 bases clipped from V and 7 bases from J, the junction kept 6 bases outside the gene matches. There are 13 residues in the CDR3. Germline-derived CDR1 and CDR2 are MNHEY and SVGAGI. The CDR3: CASSSTTGTGYTF. The CDR3 DNA reads as TGTGCCAGCAGTTCCACGACAGGGACTGGCTACACCTTC.

The chain employs TRBV11-1 and TRBJ2-1, with 7 bases lining up with TRBD1. The CDR3 sequence is 18 residues long. Per the germline V gene, CDR1 is SGHAT and CDR2 is FQDESV (reference sequence). The ends lost 5 bases at V and 8 bases at J; junction bases unmatched: 21. The CDR3 reads CASSTDRAVQAIADEQFF. The CDR3 coding sequence is TGTGCCAGCAGCACAGACAGGGCGGTCCAAGCAATTGCAGATGAGCAGTTCTTC.

This clone was counted a few times. The CDR3 region has the DNA TGTGCCAGCAGCTTGCCCACAGTTGAGACCCAGTACTTC. It translates to CASSLPTVETQYF. The chain has TRBV7-9 and TRBJ2-5; D call uncertain. Trimming cost V 3 bases and J 5 bases, with 10 bases left between them. The CDR3 has 13 residues. CDR1 is SEHNR and CDR2 is FQNEAQ in the germline V gene (reference sequence).

The genes are TRBV11-1 and TRBJ1-6; 10 positions agree with TRBD1. CDR1 and CDR2 from the germline V gene are SGHAT and FQDESV (reference sequence). The ends lost 5 bases at V and 7 bases at J; junction bases unmatched: 14. This CDR3 is built from 18 residues. In DNA, the CDR3 is TGTGCCAGCAGCGGAGACAGGGGGCGTTCAATTGCGAATTCACCCCTCCACTTT. The encoded protein is CASSGDRGRSIANSPLHF.

This clone has only a few counts. The DNA for the CDR3 is TGTGCCAGCAGTGAGCCAGGGTCGGGGTCTGAAGCTTTCTTT. This gives the protein CASSEPGSGSEAFF. This chain joins TRBV2 and TRBJ1-1, with D perhaps TRBD1 (5 bases). CDR3 length: 14 amino acids. Trimming took off 3 bases at V and 6 bases at J, with 14 bases between the two ends. The V gene's germline CDR1 is SNHLY and CDR2 FYNNEI.

The chain couples TRBV4-3 to TRBJ2-3; 8 nucleotides line up with TRBD2. This CDR3 has 18 amino acids. V dropped 4 bases and J dropped 1; count of bases not matched to a gene: 13. Germline CDR1 LGHNA, CDR2 YSLEER. The CDR3 DNA reads as TGCGCCAGCAGCCCCCGATATAGTGGACTAGCAGGCACAGATACGCAGTATTTT. Translation gives CASSPRYSGLAGTDTQYF.

This chain links TRBV7-2 with TRBJ1-5; 8 positions agree with TRBD1. The V gene end was trimmed by 1 base and the J gene end by 3 bases; junction bases not matched to a gene: 5. This CDR3 has 16 residues. Germline V lookup: CDR1 SGHTA, CDR2 FQGNSA. The CDR3 spells CASSLGTGSDNQPQHF. For the CDR3, the DNA is TGTGCCAGCAGCTTAGGGACAGGGTCGGACAATCAGCCCCAGCATTTT.

V usage is TRBV27 and J usage is TRBJ1-1; 8 bases align to TRBD1. There are 13 residues in the CDR3. Germline CDR1 is MNHEY and CDR2 is SMNVEV (reference sequence). V lost 6 bases, J lost 1 base, and 1 base stayed unmatched. The chain's CDR3 is CASRGTGNTEAFF. DNA of the CDR3: TGTGCCAGCAGAGGGACAGGGAACACTGAAGCTTTCTTT.

This clone has just a few counts. This chain's CDR3 is CASSQVWQSYEQYF. The CDR3 DNA follows: TGTGCCAGCAGCCAAGTATGGCAGTCCTACGAGCAGTACTTC. The rearrangement links TRBV4-2 to TRBJ2-7; D is unclear. Trimming removed 1 base at V and 1 base at J, with 8 bases between. The V gene's germline CDR1 is LGHNA and CDR2 YNFKEQ. This CDR3 is built from 14 residues.

The chain uses TRBV2 and TRBJ2-7, with 7 bases matching TRBD1. The CDR3 consists of 12 residues. V lost 6 bases to trimming and J lost 9 bases; unmatched junction nucleotides: 8. Germline assignment: CDR1 SNHLY and CDR2 FYNNEI. The CDR3 protein is CASRIQGLGQYF. In DNA, the CDR3 is TGTGCCAGCAGGATACAGGGGTTGGGGCAGTACTTC. Looking up the rest from reference TRBV2 and TRBJ2-7 gives the full variable domain: EPEVTQTPSHQVTQMGQEVILRCVPISNHLYFYWYRQILGQKVEFLVSFYNNEISEKSEIFDDQFSVERPDGSNFTLKIRSTKLEDSAMYFCASRIQGLGQYFGPGTRLTVT.

This rearrangement joins TRBV5-1 to TRBJ2-3, with a possible D match to TRBD2 (5 bases). Trimming pared 3 bases from V and 0 bases from J, leaving 11 bases between. Germline assignment: CDR1 SGHRS and CDR2 YFSETQ. The length of the CDR3 is 15 residues. DNA for the CDR3: TGCGCCAGCAGCTCGAGCGGAAGAAGCACAGATACGCAGTATTTT. Protein sequence: CASSSSGRSTDTQYF.

V gene TRBV7-6 combines with J gene TRBJ2-7, with D perhaps matching TRBD1 (6 bases). The CDR3 consists of 16 residues. CDR1 and CDR2 from the germline V gene are SGHVS and FNYEAQ. V dropped 2 bases and J dropped 1 base, with 15 bases sitting between them. The CDR3 reads CASSLRQGLESYEQYF. The CDR3 DNA is TGTGCCAGCAGCTTACGTCAGGGGTTGGAGTCCTACGAGCAGTACTTC.

V usage is TRBV10-1 and J usage is TRBJ2-2, with D unclear. This CDR3 is 13 amino acids long. Per germline, CDR1 WNHNN and CDR2 SYGVQD (reference sequence). V lost 6 bases to trimming and J lost 1 base, with 6 bases between them. The CDR3 sequence is CASSNQNTGELFF. The CDR3 coding sequence is TGCGCCAGCAGCAATCAGAACACCGGGGAGCTGTTTTTT.

CDR3 nucleotide sequence: TGCGCCAGCCCCCCCCCTGCTCGGGACAGCCAAGATCAGCCCCAGCATTTT. Protein product: CASPPPARDSQDQPQHF. This chain joins TRBV23-1 and TRBJ1-5; 7 nucleotides agree with TRBD1. TRBV23-1 is placed among ORFs of uncertain function. The V gene end was trimmed by 8 bases and the J gene end by 5 bases; junction bases not matched to a gene: 18. The length of the CDR3 is 17 residues.

This clone was seen a handful of times. This sequence joins TRBV20-1 and TRBJ1-2; TRBD1 is a possible D gene (5 bases). CDR1 DFQATT and CDR2 SNEGSKA come from the germline V gene (reference sequence). The CDR3 extends over 11 amino acids. Trimming cost V 5 bases and J 7 bases, with 11 bases left between them. The CDR3 sequence: CSAAAGGGYTF. The CDR3 DNA reads as TGCAGTGCTGCGGCCGGGGGTGGCTACACCTTC.

The chain is built from TRBV5-6 and TRBJ1-4; 9 positions match TRBD1. The CDR3 is 15 amino acids. V dropped 0 bases and J dropped 7; count of bases not matched to a gene: 4. Germline V CDR1 and CDR2: SGHDT, YYEEEE. CDR3 amino acids: CASSLAGQGGEKLFF. In nucleotides, the CDR3 is TGTGCCAGCAGCTTGGCGGGACAGGGTGGTGAAAAACTGTTTTTT.

This clone appeared a few times. The chain has TRBV10-3 and TRBJ2-3; 9 nucleotides agree with TRBD2. Germline assignment: CDR1 ENHRY and CDR2 SYGVKD. V lost 0 bases, J lost 4 bases, and 5 bases stayed unmatched. CDR3 length equals 16 residues. The CDR3 nucleotides read TGTGCCATCAGTGAGTCGGGACTAGCACGCCCAGATACGCAGTATTTT. It codes for CAISESGLARPDTQYF.

V usage is TRBV5-1 and J usage is TRBJ2-2; no definite D call. Deletions cut 0 bases from V and 4 bases from J, with 7 bases between. The CDR3 loop spans 14 amino acids. Per germline, CDR1 SGHRS and CDR2 YFSETQ. CDR3 nucleotide sequence: TGCGCCAGCAGCTTGGTATTGCTCACCGGGGAGCTGTTTTTT. Translating it yields CASSLVLLTGELFF.

In its sample, this clone was seen once. The chain couples TRBV19 to TRBJ2-7; 10 bases line up with TRBD1. This CDR3 region has 17 residues. V gave up 4 bases and J gave up 5 bases; unmatched junction bases: 14. Germline-derived CDR1 and CDR2 are LNHDA and SQIVND (reference sequence). The CDR3 DNA reads TGTGCCAGTAGTAATCCCAACCCCGGGACAGGGGTCGACGAGCAGTACTTC. Its protein is CASSNPNPGTGVDEQYF.

The chain carries TRBV11-2 and TRBJ2-7, with D unresolved. Germline V gene data show CDR1 as SGHAT and CDR2 as FQNNGV. The CDR3 is made up of 14 amino acids. The V and J ends lost 1 base and 2 bases respectively, with 9 bases between them. Written as DNA, the CDR3 is TGTGCCAGCAGCTTAGTTGGGGTAGCCTACGAGCAGTACTTC. This encodes CASSLVGVAYEQYF.

The chain links TRBV27 to TRBJ2-3, with TRBD2 matching over 9 bases. J was trimmed by 5 bases and V by 3 bases; bases with no gene match: 9. Germline CDR1 reads MNHEY; CDR2 reads SMNVEV (reference sequence). The CDR3 is 16 residues long. For the CDR3, the DNA is TGTGCCAGCAGTTTTTTGGCGGGAGGGCCGATAGATACGCAGTATTTT. Its translation is CASSFLAGGPIDTQYF.

The CDR3 spells CASSPGLFPDTQYF. The CDR3 bases are TGTGCCAGCAGTCCTGGACTGTTCCCAGATACGCAGTATTTT. This sequence joins TRBV6-5 and TRBJ2-3; D may be TRBD2 (5 bases). Germline CDR1 MNHEY, CDR2 SVGAGI. The V end lost 5 bases, the J end lost 4 bases, and 13 bases lay between the germline ends. The CDR3 totals 14 residues.

A single count supports this clone. The CDR3 sequence is CSKYGLYEQYF. The CDR3 nucleotides read TGCAGTAAATACGGACTCTACGAGCAGTACTTC. The rearrangement uses TRBV20-1 and TRBJ2-7, with D perhaps matching TRBD2 (5 bases). Trimming pared 8 bases from V and 3 bases from J, leaving 11 bases between. Germline CDR1 and CDR2: DFQATT and SNEGSKA (reference sequence). This CDR3 contains 11 residues.

The V gene is TRBV12-5, the J gene TRBJ2-7; D is ambiguous. The CDR3 has 17 amino acids. From germline, CDR1 is LGHNT and CDR2 FRNRAP. Trimming stripped 0 bases from V and 0 bases from J, with 15 bases between. The CDR3 protein is CASGLVLRTANSYEQYF. The DNA for the CDR3 is TGTGCTAGTGGTTTGGTACTCAGGACGGCTAACTCCTACGAGCAGTACTTC.

This chain links TRBV7-3 with TRBJ1-2; the D gene is possibly TRBD1 (6 bases). Trimming shortened V by 1 base and J by 3 bases, and 12 bases separated the two germline ends. Looked up from germline, CDR1 is SGHTA and CDR2 is FQGTGA. There are 15 residues in the CDR3. In nucleotides, the CDR3 is TGTGCCAGCAGCTTAATCGGGGGCGCCGACTATGGCTACACCTTC. It codes for CASSLIGGADYGYTF.

The chain couples TRBV9 to TRBJ2-3; no reliable D call. Germline V lookup: CDR1 SGDLS, CDR2 YYNGEE. V shed 3 bases and J shed 2 bases, with 10 bases lying between them. The CDR3 is 14 amino acids. CDR3 sequence (DNA): TGTGCCAGCAGCGCGAGTCCCAACACAGATACGCAGTATTTT. It specifies CASSASPNTDTQYF.